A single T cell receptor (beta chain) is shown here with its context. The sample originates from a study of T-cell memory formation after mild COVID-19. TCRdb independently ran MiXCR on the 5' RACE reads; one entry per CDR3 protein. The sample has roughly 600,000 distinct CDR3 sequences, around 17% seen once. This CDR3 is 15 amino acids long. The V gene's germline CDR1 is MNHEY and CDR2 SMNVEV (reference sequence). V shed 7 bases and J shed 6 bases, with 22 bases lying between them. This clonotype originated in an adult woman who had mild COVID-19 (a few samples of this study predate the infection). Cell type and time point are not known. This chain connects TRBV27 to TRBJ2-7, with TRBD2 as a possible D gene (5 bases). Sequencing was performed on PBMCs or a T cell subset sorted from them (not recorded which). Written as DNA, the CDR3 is TGTGCCAGCACCGTTGGACGTACGGGGAGAGGCGAGCAGTACTTC. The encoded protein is CASTVGRTGRGEQYF.